This T cell receptor beta chain stems from a study of CD8 T cells in Susac syndrome. Study results and caveats: It was acknowledged in the study that the number of individuals who were included in its TCR sequencing and HLA analysis was relatively small.

With regard to this clonotype: Its target is not known.

Sequencing of TCR beta was performed on blood CD8+ and CD4+ T cells. While CD8+ and CD4+ T cells were isolated negatively, TEMRA cells were enriched by FACS. A quantity of about 0.45 to 1 ug RNA underwent reverse transcription using random hexamers. It was immunoSEQ multiplex PCR that amplified TCR beta CDR3 across 54 Vbeta and 13 Jbeta. One entry per CDR3 protein, called by TCRdb with MiXCR from the immunoSEQ multiplex PCR reads. The table lists some 260,000 distinct CDR3 sequences, around 83% of them singletons. Sequencing was done on a sample of CD8+ T cells from PBMCs. This receptor was identified in a human donor with multiple sclerosis.

CDR3 residues: CATSLTLGQEQPQHF. The DNA of the CDR3 is TGTGCCACCAGCCTCACGTTAGGGCAGGAACAGCCCCAGCATTTT. The chain couples TRBV15 to TRBJ1-5, with D unresolved. Germline assignment: CDR1 LNHNV and CDR2 YYDKDF (reference sequence). The V gene lost 5 bases and the J gene lost 7 bases, with 18 bases spanning the gap. The CDR3 spans 15 residues.